The present TCR beta chain was sequenced within a study of blood T cell repertoires in COVID-19. On the study more broadly: From the United States, Italy and Spain came samples of acute and convalescent COVID-19. In each case, the material was cDNA or gDNA derived from T cells, B-cell-depleted T cells, or PBMCs.

This CDR3 has 17 amino acids. V was clipped by 1 base and J by 6 bases, with 21 bases between them. Germline CDR1 and CDR2: MNHNS and SASEGT. This clone showed up just once. Under the authors' procedure: Researchers report that nucleated cell counts were estimated from reference gene primer amplification. TCRdb's copy holds only in-frame clones and misses some; the assay was immunoSEQ multiplex PCR. D and trimming come from the DNA, and the V and J calls and clone size come from that table. The table includes hundreds of thousands of clones, around 86% detected once. The chain carries TRBV6-1 and TRBJ1-2; perhaps TRBD1 as D (5 bases). The sample comprised peripheral blood. The sequence derives from a human donor in a cohort sampled during active COVID-19. The CDR3 DNA reads TGTGCCAGCAGTGAAGACGGGTGGTCTGGCAGGGTCCATGGCTACACCTTC. This translates into CASSEDGWSGRVHGYTF.